This T cell receptor beta chain emerged from a study of T cells in Graves' hyperthyroidism and ophthalmopathy. Findings and caveats of the study: Researchers report that a 13 V-J model separated ophthalmopathy from stable hyperthyroidism.

The hyperthyroidism patients had all been newly diagnosed, and their disease duration was under 2 months. Their ages ranged from 18 to 65 years. First hyperthyroidism diagnosis is when the blood sample was obtained, before any ophthalmopathy symptoms. This clonotype has just a few counts. What it binds is unknown. Between the trimmed V and J ends, which lost 1 base and 2 bases, there was a span of 7 bases. This CDR3 is 15 amino acids long. Germline assignment: CDR1 KGHDR and CDR2 SFDVKD. The CDR3 regions of TCR beta were amplified from RNA transcripts. When the TCR CDR3 underwent first-round RT-PCR, the HTBI primer set was used. MiXCR, applied by TCRdb to the multiplex PCR reads, yields one record per CDR3 protein. The data hold under 400,000 distinct CDR3 sequences, with about 15% observed a single time.

The TCR comes from a woman aged 18-35 years with Graves' hyperthyroidism that later progressed to Graves' ophthalmopathy. This chain links TRBV24-1 with TRBJ2-2; D not certain. The specimen was blood. This CDR3 reads CATSDLGLNTGELFF. The DNA for the CDR3 is TGTGCCACCAGTGATTTAGGGCTCAACACCGGGGAGCTGTTTTTT.